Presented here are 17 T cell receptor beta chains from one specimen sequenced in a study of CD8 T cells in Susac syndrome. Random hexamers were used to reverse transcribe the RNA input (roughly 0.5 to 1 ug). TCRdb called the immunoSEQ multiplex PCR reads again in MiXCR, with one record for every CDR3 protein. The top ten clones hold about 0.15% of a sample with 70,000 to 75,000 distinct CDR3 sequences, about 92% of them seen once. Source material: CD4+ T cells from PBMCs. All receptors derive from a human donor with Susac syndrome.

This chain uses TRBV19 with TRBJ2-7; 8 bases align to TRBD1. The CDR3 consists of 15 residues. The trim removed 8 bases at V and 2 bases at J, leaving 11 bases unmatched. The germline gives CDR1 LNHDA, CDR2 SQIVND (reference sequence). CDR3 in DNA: TGTGCCAGTCCTCACACCAGGGACAGGCCCTACGAGCAGTACTTC. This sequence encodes CASPHTRDRPYEQYF.

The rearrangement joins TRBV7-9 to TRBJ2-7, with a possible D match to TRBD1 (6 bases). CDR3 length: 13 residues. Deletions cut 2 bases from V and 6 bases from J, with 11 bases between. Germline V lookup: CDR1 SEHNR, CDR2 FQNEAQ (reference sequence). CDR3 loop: CASSLTQGREQYF. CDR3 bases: TGTGCCAGCAGCTTAACGCAGGGGCGCGAGCAGTACTTC.

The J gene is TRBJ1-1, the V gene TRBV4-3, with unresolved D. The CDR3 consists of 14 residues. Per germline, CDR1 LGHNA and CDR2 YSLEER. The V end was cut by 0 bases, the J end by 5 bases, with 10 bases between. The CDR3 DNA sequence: TGCGCCAGCAGCCAAGAGGTGGGAGGGACTGAAGCTTTCTTT. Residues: CASSQEVGGTEAFF.

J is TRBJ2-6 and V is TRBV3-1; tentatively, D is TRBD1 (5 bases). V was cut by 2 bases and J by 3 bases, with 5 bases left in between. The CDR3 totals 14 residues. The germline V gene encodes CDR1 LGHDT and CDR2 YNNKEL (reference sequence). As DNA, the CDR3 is TGTGCCAGCAGCCAACAGGGTGGGGCCAACGTCCTGACTTTC. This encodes CASSQQGGANVLTF.

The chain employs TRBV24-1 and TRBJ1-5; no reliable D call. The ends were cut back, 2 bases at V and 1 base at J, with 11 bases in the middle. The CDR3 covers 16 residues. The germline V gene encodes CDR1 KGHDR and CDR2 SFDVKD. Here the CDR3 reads CATSDSGVTSNQPQHF. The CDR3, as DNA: TGTGCCACCAGTGATTCCGGGGTCACCAGCAATCAGCCCCAGCATTTT.

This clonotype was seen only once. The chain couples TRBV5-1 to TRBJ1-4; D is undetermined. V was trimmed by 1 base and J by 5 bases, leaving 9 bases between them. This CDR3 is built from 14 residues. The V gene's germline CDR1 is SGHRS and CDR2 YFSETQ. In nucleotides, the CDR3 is TGCGCCAGCAGCTTGACTCCGATAAATGAAAAACTGTTTTTT. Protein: CASSLTPINEKLFF.

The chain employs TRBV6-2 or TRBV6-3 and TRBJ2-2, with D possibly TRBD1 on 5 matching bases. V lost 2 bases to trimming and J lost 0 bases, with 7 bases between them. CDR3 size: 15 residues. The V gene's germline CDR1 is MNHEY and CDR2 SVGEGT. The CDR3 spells CASSYLRANTGELFF. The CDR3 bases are TGTGCCAGCAGTTACCTCAGGGCGAACACCGGGGAGCTGTTTTTT.

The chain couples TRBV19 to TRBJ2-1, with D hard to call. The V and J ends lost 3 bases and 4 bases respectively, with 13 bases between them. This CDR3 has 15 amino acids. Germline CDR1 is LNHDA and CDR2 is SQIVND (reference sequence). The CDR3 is CASSIKLILYNEQFF. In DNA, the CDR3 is TGTGCCAGTAGTATTAAACTGATTCTATACAATGAGCAGTTCTTC.

CDR3 nucleotide sequence: TGTGCCAGCAGCTTGGCCTACGGGGCGGGACAAGAGACCCAGTACTTC. Translating gives CASSLAYGAGQETQYF. The rearrangement joins TRBV5-4 to TRBJ2-5, with D possibly TRBD2 on 6 matching bases. V shed 0 bases and J shed 2 bases, with 14 bases lying between them. The germline CDR1 and CDR2 sequences are SGHNT and YYREEE (reference sequence). This CDR3 comprises 16 residues.

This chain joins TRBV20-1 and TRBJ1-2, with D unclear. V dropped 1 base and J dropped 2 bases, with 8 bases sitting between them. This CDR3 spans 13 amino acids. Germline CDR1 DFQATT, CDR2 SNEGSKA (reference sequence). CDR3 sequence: CSARVVENYGYTF. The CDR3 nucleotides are TGCAGTGCTAGAGTAGTAGAGAACTATGGCTACACCTTC.

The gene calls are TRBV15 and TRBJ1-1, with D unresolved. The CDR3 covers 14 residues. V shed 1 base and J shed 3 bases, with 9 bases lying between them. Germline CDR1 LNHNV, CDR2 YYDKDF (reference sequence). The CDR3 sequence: CATSRGVRDTEAFF. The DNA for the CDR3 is TGTGCCACCAGCAGAGGGGTCCGGGACACTGAAGCTTTCTTT. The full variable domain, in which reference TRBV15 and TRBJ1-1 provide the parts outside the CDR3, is DAMVIQNPRYQVTQFGKPVTLSCSQTLNHNVMYWYQQKSSQAPKLLFHYYDKDFNNEADTPDNFQSRRPNTSFCFLDIRSPGLGDTAMYLCATSRGVRDTEAFFGQGTRLTVV.

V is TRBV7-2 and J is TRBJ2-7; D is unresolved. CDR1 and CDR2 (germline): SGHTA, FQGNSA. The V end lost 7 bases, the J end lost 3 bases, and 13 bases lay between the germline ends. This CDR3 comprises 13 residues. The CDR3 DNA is TGTGCCAGCAATCCTTCGGGCAACTACGAGCAGTACTTC. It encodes CASNPSGNYEQYF.

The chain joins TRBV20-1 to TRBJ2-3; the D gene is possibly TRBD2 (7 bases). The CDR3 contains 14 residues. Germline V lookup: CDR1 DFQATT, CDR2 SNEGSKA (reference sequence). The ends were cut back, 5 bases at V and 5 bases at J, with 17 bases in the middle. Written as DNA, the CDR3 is TGCAGTGCTGCCCGGGGGGCGGAAAGAGATACGCAGTATTTT. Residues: CSAARGAERDTQYF.

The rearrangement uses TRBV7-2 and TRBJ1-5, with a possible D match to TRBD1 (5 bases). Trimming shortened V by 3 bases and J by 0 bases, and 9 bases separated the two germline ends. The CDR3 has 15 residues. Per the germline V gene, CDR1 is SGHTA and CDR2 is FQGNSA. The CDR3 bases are TGTGCCAGCAGCTTGGGGGACGTTAGCAATCAGCCCCAGCATTTT. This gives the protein CASSLGDVSNQPQHF.

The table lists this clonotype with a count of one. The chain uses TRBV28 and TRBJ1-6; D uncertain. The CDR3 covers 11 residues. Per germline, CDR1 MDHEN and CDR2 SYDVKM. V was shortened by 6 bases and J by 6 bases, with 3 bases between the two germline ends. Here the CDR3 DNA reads TGTGCCAGCAGGGGTAATTCACCCCTCCACTTT. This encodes CASRGNSPLHF.

The CDR3 reads CSARDGQAEKLFF. DNA of the CDR3: TGCAGTGCTAGAGATGGACAGGCCGAAAAACTGTTTTTT. The chain couples TRBV20-1 to TRBJ1-4; 7 positions agree with TRBD1. With 0 bases clipped from V and 8 bases from J, the junction kept 3 bases outside the gene matches. Germline V gene lookup returns CDR1 DFQATT and CDR2 SNEGSKA (reference sequence). The CDR3 covers 13 residues.

The CDR3: CATTSGDTDTQYF. In DNA, the CDR3 is TGTGCCACGACTAGCGGGGACACAGATACGCAGTATTTT. The rearrangement joins TRBV2 to TRBJ2-3; 11 bases map to TRBD2. Germline V gene sequence: CDR1 SNHLY, CDR2 FYNNEI. Trimming took 10 bases from V and 2 from J; bases not matched to a gene: 2. There are 13 residues in the CDR3.